This TCR beta chain was observed in a study of technical replicates of blood from a few donors. Produced via immunoSEQ multiplex PCR; TCRdb's table is partial and in-frame only. Found here are approximately 79,000 clones, 85% to 95% of them singletons; the top ten hold 0.35% to 0.4%. Germline values: CDR1 LNHDA, CDR2 SQIVND (reference sequence). The CDR3 is made up of 14 amino acids. V was clipped by 5 bases and J by 5 bases; unmatched bases: 5. This clonotype originated in a human donor in good health. V usage is TRBV19 and J usage is TRBJ2-7; 11 nucleotides agree with TRBD1. Sequencing was performed on T cells isolated from PBMCs. The CDR3 DNA reads TGTGCCAGTAGTTTGGGACAGGGGGGCAACGAGCAGTACTTC. It yields the protein CASSLGQGGNEQYF.